This T cell receptor (beta chain) was sequenced during a study of blood T cells in healthy people across ages. Study outcomes and limitations: Leaving the PBMCs unsorted stopped any conclusive comparison of naive versus antigen-experienced cells. It was not known whether donors were CMV positive (a possible confounder of expanded clonotype changes). A greater number of naive CD4+ cells and higher diversity distinguished long-lived donors from aged donors. Diversity figures derived from one million T cells were judged to underestimate the true value.

Turning to this clonotype: Its specificity is not known.

A second PCR of roughly 7 to 11 cycles used a sample-barcoded 5' primer and a J-beta primer mix. TCRdb fed the 5' RACE reads into MiXCR, producing one record per CDR3 protein. The sample has 1.5 million to 2 million distinct CDR3 sequences; under 30% are singletons. The sequenced sample was blood. This clonotype was obtained from a woman aged 25-40 years in good health.

The chain's CDR3 is CASRRGQGDEKLFF. Here the CDR3 DNA reads TGTGCCAGCAGGAGGGGACAGGGTGACGAAAAACTGTTTTTT. V usage is TRBV27 and J usage is TRBJ1-4; 9 positions agree with TRBD1. The germline CDR1 and CDR2 sequences are MNHEY and SMNVEV (reference sequence). V trimming: 6 bases; J trimming: 8 bases; junction bases outside the gene matches: 7. The CDR3 covers 14 residues.